This T cell receptor (beta chain) was obtained from a study of shared clonotypes between healthy human individuals. Study-wide results and limits: Non-shared clonotypes had lower generation probabilities than those shared by all four donors.

Study donors comprised healthy, HIV-negative adults devoid of recent acute infection or vaccination. On this clone itself: No antigen is known for it.

The length of the CDR3 is 17 residues. Looked up from germline, CDR1 is SNHLY and CDR2 is FYNNEI. Trimming pared 8 bases from V and 7 bases from J, leaving 26 bases between. Profiling relied on immunoSEQ multiplex PCR, and the TCRdb table lists in-frame clones only, not all of them. The sample holds about 1.1 million clones; around three quarters are singletons and the top ten take roughly 0.61%. The clonotype was recovered from a man younger than 30 in good health. Some clones in this sample may be carry-over from other donors' samples. The material sequenced was memory CD4+ T cells from PBMCs. Documented subset: CD45RA-negative fraction. The J gene is TRBJ1-4, the V gene TRBV2; no definite D call. The CDR3 spells CASLRHLAGRVSEKLFF. The CDR3 DNA follows: TGTGCCAGCTTGAGGCATCTGGCTGGCCGCGTCTCTGAAAAACTGTTTTTT.